This T cell receptor (beta chain) was captured in a study of cytomegalovirus exposure and HLA in healthy donors. Study-wide background: An earlier analysis identified 95 million to 120 million unique TCR beta sequences in 170 million or so T cells. Study results and limitations: Rates of TCR association differed by HLA locus in a later analysis, with DRB1 highest and HLA-C lowest.

Trimming took off 3 bases at V and 0 bases at J, with 19 bases between the two ends. Germline assignment: CDR1 MGHDK and CDR2 SYGVNS. The CDR3 has 18 amino acids. Samples came from healthy bone marrow donors. Nominally healthy donors provided the samples, though records likely missed some immune exposures. The PCR was carried out with 60 Vbeta primers and 13 Jbeta primers. The table came from immunoSEQ multiplex PCR; TCRdb's copy has only in-frame clones and leaves some out. The repertoire holds more than 150,000 clones, more than 75% seen once, with around 0.21% in the top ten. Remarks on this clone: Its antigen is currently unknown.

The receptor comes from a girl less than two years old in good health and CMV-seronegative. The V and J genes are TRBV25-1 and TRBJ2-3, with D perhaps TRBD1 (5 bases). The source material was PBMCs. The CDR3 nucleotides read TGTGCCAGCAGTGACCGGCCCAAAGGGGCTTCTAGCACAGATACGCAGTATTTT. It yields the protein CASSDRPKGASSTDTQYF.